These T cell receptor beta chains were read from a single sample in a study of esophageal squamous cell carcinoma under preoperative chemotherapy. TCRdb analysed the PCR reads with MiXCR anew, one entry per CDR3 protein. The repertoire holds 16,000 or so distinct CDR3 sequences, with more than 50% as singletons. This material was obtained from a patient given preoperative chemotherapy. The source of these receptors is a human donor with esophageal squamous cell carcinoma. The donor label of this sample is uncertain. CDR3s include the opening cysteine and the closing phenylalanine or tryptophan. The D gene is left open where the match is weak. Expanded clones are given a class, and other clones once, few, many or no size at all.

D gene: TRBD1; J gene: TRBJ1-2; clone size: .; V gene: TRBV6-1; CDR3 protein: CASSPRTGGYGYTF; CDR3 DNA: TGTGCCAGCAGTCCGAGGACAGGGGGCTATGGCTACACCTTC
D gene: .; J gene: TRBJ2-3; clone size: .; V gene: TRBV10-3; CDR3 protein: CAGLGAKNTQYF; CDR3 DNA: TGTGCGGGGCTGGGAGCTAAAAACACGCAGTACTTT
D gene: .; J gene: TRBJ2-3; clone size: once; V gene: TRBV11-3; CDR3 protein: CASSLPGSADTQYF; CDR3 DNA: TGTGCCAGCAGCTTGCCAGGGAGTGCGGATACGCAGTATTTT
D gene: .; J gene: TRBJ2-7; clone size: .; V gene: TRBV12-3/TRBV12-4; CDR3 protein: CATAQTTVYEQYF; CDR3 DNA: TGTGCCACCGCCCAGACGACAGTCTACGAGCAGTACTTC
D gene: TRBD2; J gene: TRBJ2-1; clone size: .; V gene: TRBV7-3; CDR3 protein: CASSAASGRGSEQFF; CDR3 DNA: TGTGCCAGCAGCGCCGCTAGCGGGAGAGGAAGTGAGCAGTTCTTC
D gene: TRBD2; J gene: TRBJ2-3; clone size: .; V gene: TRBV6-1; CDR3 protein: CASSEAAGGPDTQYF; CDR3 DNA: TGTGCCAGCAGTGAAGCGGCGGGAGGGCCAGATACGCAGTATTTT
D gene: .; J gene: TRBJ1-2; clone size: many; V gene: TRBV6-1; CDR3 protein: CASSENELTIYGYTF; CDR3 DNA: TGTGCCAGCAGTGAAAACGAATTAACTATCTATGGCTACACCTTC
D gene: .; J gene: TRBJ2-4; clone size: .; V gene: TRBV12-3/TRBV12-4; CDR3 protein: CASVGGGAKDTQYF; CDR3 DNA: TGTGCCAGCGTGGGGGGAGGAGCCAAAGACACGCAGTACTTC
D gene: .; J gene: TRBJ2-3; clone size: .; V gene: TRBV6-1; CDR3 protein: CASRAGVADTQYF; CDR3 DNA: TGTGCCAGCAGGGCAGGTGTCGCAGATACGCAGTATTTT
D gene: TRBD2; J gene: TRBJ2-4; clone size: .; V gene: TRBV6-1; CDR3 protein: CASRGLAGRDRDIQYF; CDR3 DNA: TGTGCCAGCAGGGGACTAGCGGGACGAGACAGAGACATCCAGTACTTC
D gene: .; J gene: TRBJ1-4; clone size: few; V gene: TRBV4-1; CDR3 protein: CASSQDPAGGDEKLFF; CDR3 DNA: TGCGCCAGCAGCCAAGACCCGGCGGGGGGAGATGAAAAACTGTTTTTT
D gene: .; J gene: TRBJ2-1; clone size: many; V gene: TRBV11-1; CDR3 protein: CASTASRSQNEQFF; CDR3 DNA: TGTGCCAGCACCGCCTCCAGGTCCCAAAACGAGCAGTTCTTC
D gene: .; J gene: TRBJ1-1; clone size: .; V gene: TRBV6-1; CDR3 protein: CASSERAGNTEAFF; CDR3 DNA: TGTGCCAGCAGTGAACGGGCGGGGAACACTGAAGCTTTCTTT
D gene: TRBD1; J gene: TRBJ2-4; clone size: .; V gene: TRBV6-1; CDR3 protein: CASSEGGQGPKDMQYF; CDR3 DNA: TGTGCCAGCAGTGAAGGGGGACAGGGACCCAAAGACATGCAGTATTTC
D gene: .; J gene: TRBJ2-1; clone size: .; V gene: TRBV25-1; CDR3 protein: CASGSGSGANVQYF; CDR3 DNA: TGTGCCAGCGGCTCGGGCTCGGGGGCCAACGTGCAGTATTTC
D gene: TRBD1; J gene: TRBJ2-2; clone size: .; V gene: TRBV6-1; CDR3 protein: CASRTGQGDTETLFF; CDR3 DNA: TGTGCCAGCAGAACCGGACAGGGGGACACAGAGACGCTGTTTTTT
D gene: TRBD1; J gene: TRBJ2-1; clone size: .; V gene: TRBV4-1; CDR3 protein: CASSFFRARDRASSYNEQFF; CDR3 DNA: TGCGCCAGCAGCTTCTTTAGGGCCCGCGACAGGGCAAGCTCCTACAATGAGCAGTTCTTC
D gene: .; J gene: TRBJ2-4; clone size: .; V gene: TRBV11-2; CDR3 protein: CASSLELGGPEKEIQYF; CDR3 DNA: TGTGCCAGCAGCTTGGAGCTGGGGGGCCCCGAAAAAGAGATTCAGTACTTC
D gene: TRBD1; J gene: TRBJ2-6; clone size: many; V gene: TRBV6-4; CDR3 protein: CASSGGQGVDGANVLTF; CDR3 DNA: TGTGCCAGCAGTGGCGGACAGGGGGTAGATGGGGCCAACGTCCTGACTTTC
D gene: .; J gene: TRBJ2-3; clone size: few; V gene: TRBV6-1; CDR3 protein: CASSEDTDTQYF; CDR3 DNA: TGTGCCAGCAGTGAAGACACAGATACGCAGTATTTT
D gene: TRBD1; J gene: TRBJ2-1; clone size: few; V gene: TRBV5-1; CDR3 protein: CASSRGQGAEFF; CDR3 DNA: TGCGCCAGCAGCCGAGGACAGGGGGCTGAGTTCTTC
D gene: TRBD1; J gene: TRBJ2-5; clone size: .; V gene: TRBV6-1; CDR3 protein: CASRTGQGQETQYF; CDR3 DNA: TGTGCCAGCAGGACGGGACAGGGGCAAGAGACCCAGTACTTC
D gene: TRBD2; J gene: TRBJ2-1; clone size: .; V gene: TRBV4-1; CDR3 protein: CASSLDSGLVIEQFF; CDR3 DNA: TGCGCCAGCAGCCTAGACTCGGGACTAGTAATTGAGCAGTTCTTC